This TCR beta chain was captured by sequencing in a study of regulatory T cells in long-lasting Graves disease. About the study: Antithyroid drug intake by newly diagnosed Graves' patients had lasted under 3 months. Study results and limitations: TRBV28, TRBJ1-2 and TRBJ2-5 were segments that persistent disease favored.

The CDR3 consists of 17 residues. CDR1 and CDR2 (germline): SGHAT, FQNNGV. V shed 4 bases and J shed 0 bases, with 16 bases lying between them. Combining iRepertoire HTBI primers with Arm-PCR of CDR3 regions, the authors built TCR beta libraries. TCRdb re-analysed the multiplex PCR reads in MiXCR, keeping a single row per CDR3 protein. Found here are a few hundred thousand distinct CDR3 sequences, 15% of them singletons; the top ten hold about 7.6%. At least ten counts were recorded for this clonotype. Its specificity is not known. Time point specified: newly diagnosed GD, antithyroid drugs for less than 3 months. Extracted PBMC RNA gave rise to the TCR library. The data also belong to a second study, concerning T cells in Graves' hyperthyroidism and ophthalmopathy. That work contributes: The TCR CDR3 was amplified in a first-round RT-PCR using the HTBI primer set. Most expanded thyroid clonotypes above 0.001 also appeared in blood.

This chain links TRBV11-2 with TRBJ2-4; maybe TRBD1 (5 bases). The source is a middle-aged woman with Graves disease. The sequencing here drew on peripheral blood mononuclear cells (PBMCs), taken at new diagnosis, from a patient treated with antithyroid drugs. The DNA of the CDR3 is TGTGCCAGCAGCTCGAGCGAGGTGGGGCTAGCCAAAAACATTCAGTACTTC. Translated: CASSSSEVGLAKNIQYF.